This T cell receptor beta chain derives from a study of response to subunit inactivated influenza vaccine. General study points: The authors proposed limited new T cell recruitment per seasonal influenza vaccination.

Trimming shortened V by 2 bases and J by 2 bases, and 10 bases separated the two germline ends. Germline lookup yields CDR1 ENHRY and CDR2 SYGVKD. This CDR3 contains 15 residues. TCRdb reprocessed the RT-PCR reads with MiXCR, giving one entry per CDR3 protein. The profile shows around 790,000 distinct CDR3 sequences, 21% of them singletons. This clonotype was counted only a few times. What it recognizes is unknown. The receptor was derived from a man between 50 and 59 years old who received an inactivated influenza vaccine. The input for sequencing was PBMCs from blood, taken 5 days after vaccination. This chain joins TRBV10-3 and TRBJ2-4; tentatively, D is TRBD1 (5 bases). The CDR3 region is CAISEGAGTKNIQYF. For the CDR3, the DNA is TGTGCCATCAGTGAGGGGGCAGGGACCAAAAACATTCAGTACTTC.